This T cell receptor (beta chain) was identified during a study of shared clonotypes between healthy human individuals (dated by TCRdb to the early 2020s). For context, the study as a whole: The cohort included three men and two women between 18 and 49 years of age. Between about 0.9 and 9 billion PBMCs per donor were obtained by leukapheresis. The study deeply sequenced blood TCR repertoires of about five healthy adults to estimate repertoire size and the extent of clonotype sharing between individuals. Per donor, three plates each were used for CD4 naive and CD4 memory, two for CD8 naive, and one for CD8 memory. To increase sequencing depth and limit assay-specific biases, different laboratories used diverse techniques to prepare libraries and sequence TCR repertoires. Results the study describes overall, beyond this receptor: Rarefaction of sorted-subset datasets indicated incomplete sequencing despite the large sequencing depth. Because the study included a small number of donors, the genetic and exposure-history diversity represented was limited. Naive subsets generally had larger estimated clonotype richness than memory subsets. Sampling was restricted to blood, and TCR repertoires in tissue are likely to differ from TCR repertoires in blood. Compared with non-shared clonotypes, clonotypes shared by all four sorted-subset donors had higher generation probabilities. Based on pairwise subsampling, the degree of clonotype sharing among donors was expected to be affected by sequencing depth. Sharing across four donors was observed for about 5% of naive CD4, under 4% of naive CD8, roughly 2.3% of memory CD4, and around 0.44% of memory CD8 clonotypes.

Taken from the germline V gene, the CDR1 and CDR2 loops are SGHAT and FQNNGV. Its CDR3 holds 19 amino acids, cysteine through phenylalanine. Just the 57-base CDR3 DNA is kept, in frame starting at base 1. V lost 0 bases and J lost 0 bases; the stretch between them is 18 bases long. For the CD8 naive samples, CD45RO-negative cells were positively selected for CCR7, yielding a CD45RA+CCR7+ population from which TemRA cells were excluded. Healthy HIV-negative adults with no recently reported acute infections or vaccinations were included as donors. Only Caucasian adults living in Nashville, Tennessee, USA were represented among the donors. After blood collection by leukapheresis, PBMCs were isolated using Ficoll-Histopaque density gradient centrifugation and then cryopreserved in the vapor phase of liquid nitrogen. Purity and quantity of every magnetically sorted T cell population were checked by analytical flow cytometry. Genomic DNA was isolated from each sorted fraction and quantified by UV absorbance on a Nanodrop 2000c.

TCR CDR3 regions were amplified from genomic DNA by multiplex PCR using the deep immunoSEQ assay. Genomic DNA extracted from each cell subset was distributed evenly over all wells of several immunoSEQ 96-well plates, and each plate served as one replicate. For sorted subsets, about 200 ng genomic DNA, equal to 30,000 to 35,000 T cell genomes, was loaded into each replicate PCR. Purified libraries were measured with a Qubit 3.0 fluorometer, size-checked on a Bioanalyzer 2100, and measured again with the KAPA Library Quantification kit. Each immunoSEQ 96-well plate was sequenced on its own single-read 150-cycle Illumina NextSeq 550 flow cell. The source study handled its data this way. Because only junctional sequences without quality scores were contained in the immunoSEQ output, filtering matching that applied to full-length reads could not be performed. To assign V/J genes and CDR3, sequences were annotated against IMGT germline references using PyIR, a Python wrapper for IgBLAST v1.9. Any read was removed if the V/J assignment was weak (E-value above 1e-6), the CDR3 was missing, or the read contained stop codons, out-of-frame junctions, or ambiguous translated residues. V3J clonotypes were defined as sequences sharing the same inferred V gene, J gene, and CDR3 amino acid sequence. Percentage overlap between repertoires was calculated by dividing the number of shared unique clonotypes by the size of the smaller repertoire. Three approaches were used to assess repertoire richness: RTK rarefaction, the Chao1 estimator, and Recon v2.1 estimates of unobserved clonotypes. OLGA was used to compute generation probabilities for all TCRbeta clonotypes that the gDNA method yielded from a handful of donors. TCRdb limited this immuneACCESS table to in-frame rearrangements with V and J called. A share of clones is missing; checked studies link under half to unresolved V genes, and the rest is unexplained. That table is the source of V, J and clone size, and D and trimming were worked out from the DNA. The sample data list approximately 740,000 clones, and almost 95% of these were observed just once. 24% of the sample belongs to the ten largest clones.

A word on this clone: Its specific antigen is unknown. No clone much larger than this one lies a single base away; base qualities are absent.

This TCR derives from a man aged 30 to 39 in good health. The V gene is TRBV11-2 and the J gene is TRBJ2-4; D gene: possibly TRBD1, on 5 matching bases. Input material: naive CD8+ T cells sorted from blood. The cell subset or site label on this specimen signifies: CD45RA+CCR7+. The CDR3 is CASSLDQSIGRVAKNIQYF. The nucleotide sequence reads as follows: TGTGCCAGCAGCTTAGATCAGTCTATAGGCAGGGTAGCCAAAAACATTCAGTACTTC. Extended through the reference TRBV11-2 and TRBJ2-4 proteins, this CDR3 yields the full variable domain: EAGVAQSPRYKIIEKRQSVAFWCNPISGHATLYWYQQILGQGPKLLIQFQNNGVVDDSQLPKDRFSAERLKGVDSTLKIQPAKLEDSAVYLCASSLDQSIGRVAKNIQYFGAGTRLSVL.